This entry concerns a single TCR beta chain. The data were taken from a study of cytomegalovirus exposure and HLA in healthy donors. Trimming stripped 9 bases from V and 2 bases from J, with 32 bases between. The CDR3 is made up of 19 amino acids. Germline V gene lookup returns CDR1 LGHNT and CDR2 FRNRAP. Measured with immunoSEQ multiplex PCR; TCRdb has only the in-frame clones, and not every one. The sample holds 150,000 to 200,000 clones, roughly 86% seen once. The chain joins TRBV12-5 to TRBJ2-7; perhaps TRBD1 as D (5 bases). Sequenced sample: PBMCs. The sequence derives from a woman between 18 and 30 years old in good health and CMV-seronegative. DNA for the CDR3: TGTGCTAGCTCGTTGGACCTTTCCAGTAGGGCAGGGTTGCCCTACGAGCAGTACTTC. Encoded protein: CASSLDLSSRAGLPYEQYF.